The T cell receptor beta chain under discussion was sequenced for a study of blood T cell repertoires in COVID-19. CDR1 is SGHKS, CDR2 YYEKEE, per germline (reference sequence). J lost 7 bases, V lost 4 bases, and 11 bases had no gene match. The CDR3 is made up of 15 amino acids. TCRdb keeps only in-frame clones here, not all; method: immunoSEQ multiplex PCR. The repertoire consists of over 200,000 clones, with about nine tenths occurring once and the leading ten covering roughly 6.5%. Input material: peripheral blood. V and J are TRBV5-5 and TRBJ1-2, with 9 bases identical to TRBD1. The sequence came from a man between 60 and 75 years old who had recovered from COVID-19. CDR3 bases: TGTGCCAGCAGCCAACACGCGGGACAGGGATTTGGCTACACCTTC. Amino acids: CASSQHAGQGFGYTF.